The present entry profiles one T cell receptor (beta chain) with its context. Its antigen is unknown. The data originate from a study of T cells in Graves' hyperthyroidism and ophthalmopathy. Whole-study findings and limits: Blood also held most thyroid clonotypes expanded beyond 0.001.

The CDR3 regions of TCR beta were amplified from RNA transcripts. Initially, a first-round RT-PCR of the TCR CDR3 employed the HTBI primer set. TCRdb used MiXCR to reprocess the multiplex PCR reads, holding one entry per CDR3 protein. The top ten clones hold less than 30% of a sample with approximately 520,000 distinct CDR3 sequences, around 20% of them seen once. Among the patients, aged 18 to 65, hyperthyroidism was newly diagnosed and had lasted under 2 months. Germline V gives CDR1 SNHLY, CDR2 FYNNEI. CDR3 length: 16 amino acids. Trimming left V 0 bases short and J 5 bases short, with 14 bases between.

This receptor was identified in a young man with Graves' hyperthyroidism. This sequence joins TRBV2 and TRBJ1-3; TRBD1 might be the D (6 bases). Material: blood. CDR3 sequence (DNA): TGTGCCAGCAGTGAAGCTGGCACAGGGCAAAGAAACACCATATATTTT. This sequence encodes CASSEAGTGQRNTIYF.